The entry that follows covers one TCR beta chain sequence. It has no known antigen specificity. Base qualities are missing; no much larger clone stands one base away. As encoded in the germline V gene, CDR1 is SGDLS while CDR2 is YYNGEE. Taken from cysteine to phenylalanine, the CDR3 has 15 residues. Only the CDR3 DNA stays, 45 bases, in frame from base 1. V is pared back by 0 bases and J by 3 bases, with 10 bases lying between the germline termini. This specimen belongs to a study of sequential checkpoint blockade in melanoma (dated by TCRdb to the late 2010s). Concerning the study at large: In a 1:1 randomization, patients received either first-line nivolumab then ipilimumab (arm A) or ipilimumab then nivolumab (arm B). Maintenance nivolumab came after both trial sequences.

Broader findings and caveats from the paper: Larger, independent patient cohorts are needed to validate the response-prediction model that combines TCR metrics and mutation burden.

According to the study, the label for this sample's treatment or condition signals: randomized to nivolumab then ipilimumab (arm A) or the reverse (arm B). No trial patient had received prior DNA-damaging chemotherapy. A FACS Aria II flow cytometer was used to sort live CD3+CD8+ cells that were negative for CD19 and CD56 from thawed PBMCs. Samples came from patients with melanoma in CheckMate 064, a randomized, open-label phase II trial of sequential checkpoint blockade. Leukapheresis was used to collect peripheral blood mononuclear cells, which were then purified with Ficoll-Paque and frozen in human serum with roughly 10% DMSO. Immediately after sorting, the purity of the sorted blood CD3+CD8+ cells was confirmed to be >98%, and DNA was then extracted. TCRbeta CDR3 regions were immunosequenced from genomic DNA with the immunoSEQ Assay. Before high-throughput sequencing, genomic DNA was amplified using bias-controlled multiplex PCR. Under the source paper's analysis protocol: To quantify the absolute abundance of each unique TCRbeta CDR3 region, the sequences were collapsed and filtered. Clonality, defined as 1 minus Pielou's evenness, was calculated using productive rearrangements only. Clones with significantly greater frequencies in on-treatment versus baseline samples were identified using a previously published method. The clones in this table, taken by TCRdb from immuneACCESS, are in-frame only. Not every clone is retained; where verified, under half of the shortfall comes from an unresolved V gene, and the cause of the rest is unknown. V and J calls and clone size are as listed in that table; D and trimming were resolved from the DNA. The sample profile shows 35,000 to 40,000 clones; 80% to 90% of them were found once. The ten top clones hold roughly 12% of the sample.

The TCR comes from a human donor with melanoma. In this chain, TRBV9 is recombined with TRBJ1-3, with TRBD1 perhaps the D gene, on 5 matching bases. The material was CD8+ T cells sorted from blood (inferred from file names), obtained from a patient given nivolumab and ipilimumab in sequence. At the DNA level, the sequence is TGTGCCAGCAGCGTAGCTATGCAGGGTGGAAACACCATATATTTT. Its translation reads: CASSVAMQGGNTIYF.